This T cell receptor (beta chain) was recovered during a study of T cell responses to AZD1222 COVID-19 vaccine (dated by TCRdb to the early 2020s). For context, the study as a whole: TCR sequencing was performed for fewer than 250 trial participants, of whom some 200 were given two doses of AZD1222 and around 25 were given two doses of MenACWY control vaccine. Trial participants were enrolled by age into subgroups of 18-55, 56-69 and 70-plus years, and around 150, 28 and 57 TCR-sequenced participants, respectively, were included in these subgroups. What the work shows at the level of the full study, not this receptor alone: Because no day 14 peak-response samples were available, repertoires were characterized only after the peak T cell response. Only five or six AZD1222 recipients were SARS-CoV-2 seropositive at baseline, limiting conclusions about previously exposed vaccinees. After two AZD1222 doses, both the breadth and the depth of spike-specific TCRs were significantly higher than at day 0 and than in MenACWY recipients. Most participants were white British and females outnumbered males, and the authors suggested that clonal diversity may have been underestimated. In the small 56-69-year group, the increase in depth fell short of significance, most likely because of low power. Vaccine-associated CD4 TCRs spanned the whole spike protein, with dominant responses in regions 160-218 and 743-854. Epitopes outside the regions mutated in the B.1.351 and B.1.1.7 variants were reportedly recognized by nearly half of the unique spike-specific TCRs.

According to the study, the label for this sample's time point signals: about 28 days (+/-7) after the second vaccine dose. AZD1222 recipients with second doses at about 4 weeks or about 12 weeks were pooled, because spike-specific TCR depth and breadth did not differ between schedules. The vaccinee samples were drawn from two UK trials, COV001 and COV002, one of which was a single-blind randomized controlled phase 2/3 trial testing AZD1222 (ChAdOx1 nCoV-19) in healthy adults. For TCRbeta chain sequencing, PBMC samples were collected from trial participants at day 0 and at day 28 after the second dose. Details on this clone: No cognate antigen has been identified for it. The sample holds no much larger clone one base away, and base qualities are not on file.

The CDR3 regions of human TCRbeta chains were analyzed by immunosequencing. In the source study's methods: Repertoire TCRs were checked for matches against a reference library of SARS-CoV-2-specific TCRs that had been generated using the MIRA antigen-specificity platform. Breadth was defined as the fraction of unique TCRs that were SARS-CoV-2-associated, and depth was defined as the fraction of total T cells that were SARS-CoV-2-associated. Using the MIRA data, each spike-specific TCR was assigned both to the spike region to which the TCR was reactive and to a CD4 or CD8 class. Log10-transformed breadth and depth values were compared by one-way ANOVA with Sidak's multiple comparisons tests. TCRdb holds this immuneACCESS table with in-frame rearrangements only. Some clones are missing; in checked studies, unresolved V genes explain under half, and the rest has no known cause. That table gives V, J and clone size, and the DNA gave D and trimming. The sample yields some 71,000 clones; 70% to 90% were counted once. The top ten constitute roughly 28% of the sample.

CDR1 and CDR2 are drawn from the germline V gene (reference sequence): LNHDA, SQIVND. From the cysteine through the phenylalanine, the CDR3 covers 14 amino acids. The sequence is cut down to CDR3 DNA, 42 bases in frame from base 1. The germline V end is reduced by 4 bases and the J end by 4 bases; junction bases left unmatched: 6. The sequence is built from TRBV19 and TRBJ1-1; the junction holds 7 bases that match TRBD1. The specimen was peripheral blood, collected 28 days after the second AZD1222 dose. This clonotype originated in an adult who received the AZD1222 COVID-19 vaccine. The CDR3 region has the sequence CASSTRQGSTEAFF. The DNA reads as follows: TGTGCCAGTAGTACTCGACAGGGCTCCACTGAAGCTTTCTTT.